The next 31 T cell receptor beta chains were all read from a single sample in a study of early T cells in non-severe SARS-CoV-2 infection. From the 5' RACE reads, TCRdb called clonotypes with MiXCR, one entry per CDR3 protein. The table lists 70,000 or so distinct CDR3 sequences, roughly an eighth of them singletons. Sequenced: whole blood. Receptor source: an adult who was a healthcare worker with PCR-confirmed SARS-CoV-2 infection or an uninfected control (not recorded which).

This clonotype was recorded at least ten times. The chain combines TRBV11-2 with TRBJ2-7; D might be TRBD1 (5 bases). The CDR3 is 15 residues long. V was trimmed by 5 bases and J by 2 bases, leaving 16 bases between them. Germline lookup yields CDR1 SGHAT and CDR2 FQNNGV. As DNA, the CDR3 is TGTGCCAGCAGCCTTGCCGAGACAGCAGCCTACGAGCAGTACTTC. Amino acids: CASSLAETAAYEQYF.

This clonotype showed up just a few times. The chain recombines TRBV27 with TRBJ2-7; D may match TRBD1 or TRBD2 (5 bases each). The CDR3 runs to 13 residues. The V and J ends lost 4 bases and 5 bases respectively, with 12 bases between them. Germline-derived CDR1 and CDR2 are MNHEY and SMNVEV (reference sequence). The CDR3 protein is CASSSWGLDEQYF. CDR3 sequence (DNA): TGTGCCAGCAGTTCCTGGGGGTTGGACGAGCAGTACTTC.

The CDR3 DNA sequence: TGTGCCAGCAGCTTGGCTGGACAGGGGGCTAGGTACGAGCAGTACTTC. It codes for CASSLAGQGARYEQYF. The V and J genes are TRBV5-4 and TRBJ2-7; 11 nucleotides match TRBD1. CDR3 length: 16 amino acids. Germline-derived CDR1 and CDR2 are SGHNT and YYREEE (reference sequence). Trimming took 0 bases from V and 4 from J; bases not matched to a gene: 6.

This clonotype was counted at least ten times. This CDR3 reads CASSLASRSGNTIYF. CDR3 DNA: TGTGCCAGCAGTTTAGCTTCCCGCTCTGGAAACACCATATATTTT. V is TRBV12-3 or TRBV12-4 and J is TRBJ1-3; no firm D call. The CDR3 runs 15 residues. The V end was cut by 0 bases, the J end by 0 bases, with 6 bases between.

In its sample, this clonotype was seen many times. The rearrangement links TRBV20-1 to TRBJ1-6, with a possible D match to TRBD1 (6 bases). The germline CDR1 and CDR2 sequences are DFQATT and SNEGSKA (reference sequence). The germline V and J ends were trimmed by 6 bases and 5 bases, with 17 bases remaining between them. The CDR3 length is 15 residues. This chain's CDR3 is CSASIAQGNNSPLHF. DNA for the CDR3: TGCAGTGCATCAATAGCACAGGGAAATAATTCACCCCTCCACTTT.

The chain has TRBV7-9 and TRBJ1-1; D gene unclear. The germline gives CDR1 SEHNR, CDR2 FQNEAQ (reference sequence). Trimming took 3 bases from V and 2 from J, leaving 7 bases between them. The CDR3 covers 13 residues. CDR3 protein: CASSFQVNTEAFF. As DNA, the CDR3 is TGTGCCAGCAGCTTTCAGGTTAACACTGAAGCTTTCTTT.

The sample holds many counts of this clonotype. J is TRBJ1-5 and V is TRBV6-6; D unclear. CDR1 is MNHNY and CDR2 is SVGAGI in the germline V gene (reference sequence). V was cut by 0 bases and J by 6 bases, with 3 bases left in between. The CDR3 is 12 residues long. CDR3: CASSYSSQPQHF. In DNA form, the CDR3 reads TGTGCCAGCAGTTACTCGAGTCAGCCCCAGCATTTT.

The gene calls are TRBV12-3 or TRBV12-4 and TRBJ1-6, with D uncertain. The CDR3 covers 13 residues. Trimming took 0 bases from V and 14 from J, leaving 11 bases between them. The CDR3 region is CASSLAGVGSLHF. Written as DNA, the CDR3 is TGTGCCAGCAGTTTAGCTGGGGTTGGGTCCCTCCACTTT.

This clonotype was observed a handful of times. The CDR3 region is CASSFFGTPDNEQFF. The CDR3 DNA sequence: TGTGCCAGCAGCTTCTTCGGGACGCCGGACAATGAGCAGTTCTTC. The chain is built from TRBV11-2 and TRBJ2-1; D tentatively fits TRBD1 or TRBD2 (5 bases each). The V and J ends lost 3 bases and 5 bases respectively, with 14 bases between them. Germline values: CDR1 SGHAT, CDR2 FQNNGV. The CDR3 spans 15 residues.

The CDR3: CASSPAAINQPQHF. The CDR3 coding sequence is TGTGCCAGCAGCCCGGCGGCGATCAATCAGCCCCAGCATTTT. The J gene is TRBJ1-5, the V gene TRBV7-9; D is uncertain. Looked up from germline, CDR1 is SEHNR and CDR2 is FQNEAQ (reference sequence). The ends were cut back, 5 bases at V and 3 bases at J, with 11 bases in the middle. The CDR3 loop spans 14 amino acids.

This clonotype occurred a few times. The DNA for the CDR3 is TGTGCCAGCAGCTTATTGTCCCCGGGACAATTGGATACGCAGTATTTT. This sequence encodes CASSLLSPGQLDTQYF. V usage is TRBV11-1 and J usage is TRBJ2-3; maybe TRBD1 (6 bases). The CDR3 is 16 amino acids. Between the trimmed V and J ends, which lost 2 bases and 6 bases, there was a span of 18 bases. The germline V gene encodes CDR1 SGHAT and CDR2 FQDESV (reference sequence).

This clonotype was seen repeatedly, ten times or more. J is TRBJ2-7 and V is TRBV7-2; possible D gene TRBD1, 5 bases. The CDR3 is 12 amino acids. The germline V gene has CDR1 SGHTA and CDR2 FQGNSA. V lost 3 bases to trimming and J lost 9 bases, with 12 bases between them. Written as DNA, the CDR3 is TGTGCCAGCAGCTTTGGACAAAGCCCGCAGTACTTC. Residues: CASSFGQSPQYF.

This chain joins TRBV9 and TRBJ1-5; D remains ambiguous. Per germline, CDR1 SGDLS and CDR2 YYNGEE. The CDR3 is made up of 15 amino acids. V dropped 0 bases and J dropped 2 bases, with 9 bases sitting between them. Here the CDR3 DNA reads TGTGCCAGCAGCGTAGGAGGGTTTGGCAATCAGCCCCAGCATTTT. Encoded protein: CASSVGGFGNQPQHF.

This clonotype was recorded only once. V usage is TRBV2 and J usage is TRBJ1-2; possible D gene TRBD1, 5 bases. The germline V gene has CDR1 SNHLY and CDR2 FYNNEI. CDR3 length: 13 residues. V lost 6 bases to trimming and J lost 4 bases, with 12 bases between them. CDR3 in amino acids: CASSKQDLYGYTF. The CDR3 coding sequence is TGTGCCAGCAGCAAACAGGACCTCTATGGCTACACCTTC.

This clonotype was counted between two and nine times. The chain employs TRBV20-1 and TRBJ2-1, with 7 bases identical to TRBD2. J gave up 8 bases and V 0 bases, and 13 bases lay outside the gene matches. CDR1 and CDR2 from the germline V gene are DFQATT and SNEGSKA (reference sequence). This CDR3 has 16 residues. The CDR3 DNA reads TGCAGTGCTAGAGACTCCTCTAGCGGCGACTGGGATGAGCAGTTCTTC. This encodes CSARDSSSGDWDEQFF.

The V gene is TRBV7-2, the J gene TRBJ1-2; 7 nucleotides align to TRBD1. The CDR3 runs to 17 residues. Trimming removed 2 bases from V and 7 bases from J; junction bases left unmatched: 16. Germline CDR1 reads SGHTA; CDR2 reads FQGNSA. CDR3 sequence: CASSLRSGTVGRLGYTF. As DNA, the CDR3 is TGTGCCAGCAGCTTAAGATCTGGGACAGTCGGTCGACTTGGCTACACCTTC.

This CDR3 is CSASQGNSPLHF. CDR3 nucleotide sequence: TGCAGTGCTAGTCAGGGAAATTCACCCCTCCACTTT. This chain joins TRBV20-1 and TRBJ1-6, with D tentatively TRBD1 (5 bases). Trimming took off 3 bases at V and 7 bases at J, with 7 bases between the two ends. CDR1 is DFQATT, CDR2 SNEGSKA, per germline (reference sequence). There are 12 residues in the CDR3.

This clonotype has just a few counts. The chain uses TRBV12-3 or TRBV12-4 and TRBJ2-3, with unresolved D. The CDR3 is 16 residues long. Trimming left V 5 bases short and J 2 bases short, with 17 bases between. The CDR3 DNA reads TGTGCCAGCAGTCCTCTATGGAATCCTATCACAGATACGCAGTATTTT. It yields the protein CASSPLWNPITDTQYF.

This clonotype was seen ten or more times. The CDR3 DNA is TGTGCCACCGAAGGGGGGGGCACTGAAGCTTTCTTT. This codes for CATEGGGTEAFF. The chain links TRBV10-3 to TRBJ1-1; tentatively, D is TRBD1 (6 bases). This CDR3 spans 12 amino acids. The ends were cut back, 10 bases at V and 4 bases at J, with 13 bases in the middle. Germline CDR1 reads ENHRY; CDR2 reads SYGVKD.

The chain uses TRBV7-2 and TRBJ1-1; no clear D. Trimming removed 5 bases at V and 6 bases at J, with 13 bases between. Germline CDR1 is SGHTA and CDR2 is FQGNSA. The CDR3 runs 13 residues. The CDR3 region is CASSEPWNPEAFF. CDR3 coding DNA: TGTGCCAGCAGCGAACCCTGGAATCCTGAAGCTTTCTTT. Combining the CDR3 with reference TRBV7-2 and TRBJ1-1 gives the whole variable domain GAGVSQSPSNKVTEKGKDVELRCDPISGHTALYWYRQSLGQGLEFLIYFQGNSAPDKSGLPSDRFSAERTGGSVSTLTIQRTQQEDSAVYLCASSEPWNPEAFFGQGTRLTVV.

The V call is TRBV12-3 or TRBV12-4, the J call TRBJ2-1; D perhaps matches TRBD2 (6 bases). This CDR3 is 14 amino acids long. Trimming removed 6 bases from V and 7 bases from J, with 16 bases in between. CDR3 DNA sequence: TGTGCCAGCAGACCCGCGGGGATGGGGAATGAGCAGTTCTTC. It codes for CASRPAGMGNEQFF.

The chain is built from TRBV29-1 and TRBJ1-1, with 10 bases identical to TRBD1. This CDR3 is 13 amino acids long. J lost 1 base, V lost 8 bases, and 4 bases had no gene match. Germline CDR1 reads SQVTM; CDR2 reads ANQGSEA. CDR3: CSFRTGGNTEAFF. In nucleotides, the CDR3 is TGCAGCTTTAGGACAGGGGGGAACACTGAAGCTTTCTTT.

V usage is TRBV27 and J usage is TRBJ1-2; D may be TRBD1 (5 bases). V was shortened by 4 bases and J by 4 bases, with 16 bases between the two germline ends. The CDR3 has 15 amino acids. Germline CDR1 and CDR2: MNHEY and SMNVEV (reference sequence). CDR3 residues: CASSSWAGQSYGYTF. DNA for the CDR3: TGTGCCAGCAGTTCCTGGGCAGGGCAGAGCTATGGCTACACCTTC.

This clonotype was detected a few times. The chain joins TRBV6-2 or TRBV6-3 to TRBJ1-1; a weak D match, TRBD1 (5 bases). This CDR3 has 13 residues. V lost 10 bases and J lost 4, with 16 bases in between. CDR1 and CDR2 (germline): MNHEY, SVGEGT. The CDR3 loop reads CATRRGNPTEAFF. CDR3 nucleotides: TGTGCCACCCGACGGGGGAATCCCACTGAAGCTTTCTTT.

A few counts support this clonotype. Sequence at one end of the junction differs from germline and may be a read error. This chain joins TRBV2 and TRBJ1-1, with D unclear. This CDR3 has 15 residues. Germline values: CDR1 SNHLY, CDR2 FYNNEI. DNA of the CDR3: TGTGCCAGCAGCGAAGAATGGGGTGATAGGACTGAAGCTTTCTTT. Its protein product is CASSEEWGDRTEAFF.

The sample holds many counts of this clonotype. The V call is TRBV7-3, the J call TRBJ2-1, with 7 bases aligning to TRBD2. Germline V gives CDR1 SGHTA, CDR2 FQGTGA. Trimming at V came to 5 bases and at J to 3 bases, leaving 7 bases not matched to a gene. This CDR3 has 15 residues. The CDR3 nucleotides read TGTGCCAGCAGCCTCTTGGGCGGGGGCTACAATGAGCAGTTCTTC. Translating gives CASSLLGGGYNEQFF.

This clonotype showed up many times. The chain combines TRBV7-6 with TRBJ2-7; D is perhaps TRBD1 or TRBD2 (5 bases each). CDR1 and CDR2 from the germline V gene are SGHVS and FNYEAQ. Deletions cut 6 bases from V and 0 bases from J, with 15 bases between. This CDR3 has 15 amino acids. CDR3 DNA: TGTGCCAGCAGAACCGGGACGGGAAGCTCCTACGAGCAGTACTTC. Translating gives CASRTGTGSSYEQYF.

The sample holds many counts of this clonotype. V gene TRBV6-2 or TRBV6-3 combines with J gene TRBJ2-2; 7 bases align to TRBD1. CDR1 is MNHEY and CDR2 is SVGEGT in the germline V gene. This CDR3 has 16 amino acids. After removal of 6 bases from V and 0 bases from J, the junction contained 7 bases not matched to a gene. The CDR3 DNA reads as TGTGCCAGCAGAGTAGCCGGGACAGCGAACACCGGGGAGCTGTTTTTT. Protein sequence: CASRVAGTANTGELFF.

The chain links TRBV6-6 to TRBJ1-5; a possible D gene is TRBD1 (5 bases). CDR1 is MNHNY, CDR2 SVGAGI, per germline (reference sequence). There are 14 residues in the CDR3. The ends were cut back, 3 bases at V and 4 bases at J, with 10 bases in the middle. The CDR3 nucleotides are TGTGCCAGCAGTTATCTGGGGGTAAATCAGCCCCAGCATTTT. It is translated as CASSYLGVNQPQHF.

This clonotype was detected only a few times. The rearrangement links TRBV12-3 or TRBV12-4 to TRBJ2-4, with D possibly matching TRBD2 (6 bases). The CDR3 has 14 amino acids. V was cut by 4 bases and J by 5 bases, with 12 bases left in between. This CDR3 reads CASSSRGFQNIQYF. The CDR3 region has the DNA TGTGCCAGCAGTTCCCGGGGGTTTCAAAACATTCAGTACTTC.

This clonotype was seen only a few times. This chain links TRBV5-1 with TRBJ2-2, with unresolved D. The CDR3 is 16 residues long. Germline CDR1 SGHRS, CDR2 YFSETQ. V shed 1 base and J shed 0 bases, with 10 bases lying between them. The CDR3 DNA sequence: TGCGCCAGCAGCTTGACGGGCTTCCCGAACACCGGGGAGCTGTTTTTT. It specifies CASSLTGFPNTGELFF. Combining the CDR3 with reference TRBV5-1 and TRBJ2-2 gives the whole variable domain KAGVTQTPRYLIKTRGQQVTLSCSPISGHRSVSWYQQTPGQGLQFLFEYFSETQRNKGNFPGRFSGRQFSNSRSEMNVSTLELGDSALYLCASSLTGFPNTGELFFGEGSRLTVL.